This TCR beta chain was sequenced during a study of cytomegalovirus exposure and HLA in healthy donors. Study-wide findings and caveats: When a later analysis compared HLA-associated TCR beta chains with equally common others, the HLA-associated chains turned out to be more clonally expanded and to have lower generation probabilities. Previous analysis showed most TCR beta V segments were productive about 90% or about 30% of the time.

It was with 60 Vbeta and 13 Jbeta primers that the PCR ran. The protocol was immunoSEQ multiplex PCR, while the TCRdb copy is restricted to in-frame clones and leaves out a portion. This table holds more than 95,000 clones, roughly 9% found once. This clone turned up a few times. Its cognate antigen is unknown. Germline values: CDR1 MNHNS, CDR2 SASEGT. V lost 2 bases and J lost 0, with 17 bases in between. This CDR3 spans 17 amino acids. The TCR was taken from a young man in good health and CMV-seronegative. Specimen: PBMCs. The chain joins TRBV6-1 to TRBJ2-7; D possibly corresponds to TRBD1 (5 bases). Written as DNA, the CDR3 is TGTGCCAGCAGTGAACGGTCATGGGGCCCGAGCTCCTACGAGCAGTACTTC. Translated, it gives CASSERSWGPSSYEQYF.